The entry that follows covers one T cell receptor (beta chain) sequence. Its antigen is not identified. This record belongs to a study of shared clonotypes between healthy human individuals. CD45RA-negative memory and CD45RA+ naive subsets were split from the CD4+ cells. Whole-study findings and limits: Few donors restricted represented genetic and exposure-history diversity. Generally, naive subsets (rather than memory subsets) showed larger estimated richness.

Each replicate PCR on the sorted subsets used approximately 200 ng DNA (about 30,000 T cell genomes). Profiling relied on immunoSEQ multiplex PCR, and the TCRdb table lists in-frame clones only, not all of them. This sample has 2 million to 2.5 million clones, with 93% found just once. The clonotype comes from a man between 18 and 35 years old in good health. Some clones in this sample may be carry-over from other donors' samples. The specimen was naive CD4+ T cells from PBMCs. As for subset: CD45RA+ positively selected.

CDR3 bases: TGTGCCAGCAGTTCAGCCGGGACAGTATACAATGAGCAGTTCTTC. Residues: CASSSAGTVYNEQFF. The gene calls are TRBV27 and TRBJ2-1; 7 bases line up with TRBD1. CDR1 is MNHEY, CDR2 SMNVEV, per germline (reference sequence). This CDR3 contains 15 residues. Germline trimming cut 4 bases from V and 4 bases from J; bases unmatched to any gene: 7.